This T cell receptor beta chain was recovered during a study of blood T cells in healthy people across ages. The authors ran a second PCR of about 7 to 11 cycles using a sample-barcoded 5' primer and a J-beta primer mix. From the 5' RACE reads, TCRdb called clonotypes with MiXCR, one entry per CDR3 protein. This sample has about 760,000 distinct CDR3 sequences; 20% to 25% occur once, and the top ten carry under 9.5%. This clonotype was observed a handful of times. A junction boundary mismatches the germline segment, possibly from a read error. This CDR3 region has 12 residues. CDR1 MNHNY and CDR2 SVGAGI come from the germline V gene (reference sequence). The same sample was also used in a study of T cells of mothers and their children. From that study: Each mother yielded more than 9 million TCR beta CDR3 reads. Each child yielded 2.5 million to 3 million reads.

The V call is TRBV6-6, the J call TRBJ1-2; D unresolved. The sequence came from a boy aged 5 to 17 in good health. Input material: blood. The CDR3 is CASKGTNYSYTF. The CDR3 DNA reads TGTGCCAGTAAGGGAACTAACTATAGCTACACCTTC.